This T cell receptor (beta chain) was retrieved from a study of spatial heterogeneity in lung cancer. Study background: The average appearance count of each unique TCR and UMI combination in raw reads was more than ten. Overall study findings and caveats: It was estimated that coverage of tumor T cells reached approximately 7% for alpha chains and roughly 13% for beta chains. Tumoral mutation counts were tracked by counts of expanded intratumoral alpha and beta TCRs.

TCRdb reanalysed the 5' RACE reads using MiXCR and keeps one entry per CDR3 protein. Of 4,500 to 5,000 distinct CDR3 sequences in the sample, roughly 29% are singletons; the top ten hold approximately 26%. This clonotype is termed medium-sized. The target antigen is unknown. The time point is: sample taken at primary tumor resection. The approximately 67 donors had untreated early-stage non-small cell lung cancer. The sample here was lung tumor tissue, taken at surgery. The TCR comes from a female donor with early-stage non-small cell lung cancer.

In DNA, the CDR3 is TGTGCCAGCAGTGTCAAGCCCAGTTCCAATCAGCCCCAGCATTTT. This sequence encodes CASSVKPSSNQPQHF. The V gene is TRBV6-1, the J gene TRBJ1-5; D remains unclear. Trimming removed 4 bases at V and 3 bases at J, with 13 bases between. The CDR3 has 15 residues. The germline gives CDR1 MNHNS, CDR2 SASEGT.